Here is one TCR beta chain with its context. Patients of the Seattle cohort, enrolled during active infection, were followed longitudinally. The sample originates from a study of blood T cell repertoires in COVID-19. How the authors handled the data: Reference gene primers were amplified, and this amplification served to estimate nucleated cell counts. The protocol was immunoSEQ multiplex PCR, while the TCRdb copy is restricted to in-frame clones and leaves out a portion. V and J calls plus clone size are reproduced from that table; the DNA served to infer D and trimming. The sample consists of approximately 390,000 clones, approximately 89% of them appearing once. The sequenced material came from peripheral blood. This receptor was obtained from a woman in her sixties with COVID-19, enrolled during active disease.

CDR3 residues: CASSPAFRGYNSPLHF. CDR3 nucleotides: TGTGCCAGCAGCCCGGCTTTTAGAGGTTATAATTCACCCCTCCACTTT. The chain combines TRBV7-2 with TRBJ1-6; D unclear. Germline loops: CDR1 SGHTA, CDR2 FQGNSA. The CDR3 runs to 16 residues. V was trimmed by 5 bases and J by 4 bases, leaving 15 bases between them.